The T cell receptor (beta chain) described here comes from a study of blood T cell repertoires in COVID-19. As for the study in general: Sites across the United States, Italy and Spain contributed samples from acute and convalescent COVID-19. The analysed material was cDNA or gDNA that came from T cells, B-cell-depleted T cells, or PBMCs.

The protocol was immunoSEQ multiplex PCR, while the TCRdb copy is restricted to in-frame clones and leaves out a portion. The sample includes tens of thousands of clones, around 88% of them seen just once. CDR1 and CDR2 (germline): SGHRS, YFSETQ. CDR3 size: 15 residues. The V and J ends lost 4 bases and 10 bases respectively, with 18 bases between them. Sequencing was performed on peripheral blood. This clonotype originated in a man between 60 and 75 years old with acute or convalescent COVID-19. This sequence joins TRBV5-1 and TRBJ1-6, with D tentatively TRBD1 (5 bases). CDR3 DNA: TGCGCCAGCAGCCCAAACGGGGGGGAGGAGTCACCCCTCCACTTT. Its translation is CASSPNGGEESPLHF.